The clone carrying this TCR beta chain has more than one count but fewer than ten. The data derive from a study of molecular identifiers for immune sequencing clone quantification. This CDR3 has 12 residues. From germline, CDR1 is SGHVS and CDR2 FNYEAQ. V shed 1 base and J 11 bases; nucleotides not matched to a gene: 4. TCRdb reprocessed the PCR reads with MiXCR, giving one entry per CDR3 protein. The sample lists hundreds of thousands of distinct CDR3 sequences, 25% occurring once. This receptor was taken from a human donor in good health. Some libraries in this study had Jurkat cell RNA spiked in. The chain links TRBV7-6 to TRBJ1-1, with TRBD1 matching 7 bases. Specimen: naive CD8+ T cells from blood, with Jurkat cell RNA spiked in. Subset here: FACS-sorted CD8+CD4-CCR7+CD45RA+ naive T cells. CDR3 loop: CASSLEGTDAFF. The DNA of the CDR3 is TGTGCCAGCAGCTTAGAGGGGACAGACGCTTTCTTT.